The 23 T cell receptor beta chains presented below share a single source sample, sequenced in a study of control samples from healthy donors and cancer patients (dated by TCRdb to the early 2020s). Libraries were built with the immunoSEQ multiplex PCR assay. In its TCRdb copy, this immuneACCESS table keeps in-frame sequences only and misses some clones. Where compared with another copy, unresolved V genes explain less than half of these, and the others have no known cause. This sample's records show fewer than 200,000 clones. The top ten clones comprise approximately 2.2% of the sample. The sequenced sample consisted of blood. The receptors here all came from a woman younger than 45 in good health.

The V and J genes are TRBV2 and TRBJ1-2, with TRBD1 identical over 9 bases. With V trimmed by 6 bases and J by 7 bases, 18 bases remained unmatched. In germline, CDR1 is SNHLY, CDR2 FYNNEI. The CDR3 runs to 17 residues. CDR3 DNA sequence: TGTGCCAGCAGAAAGGTTAGGGGACAGGGACGCCCTGGTGGCTACACCTTC. Translated, it gives CASRKVRGQGRPGGYTF. The complete variable domain, with remaining parts taken from reference TRBV2 and TRBJ1-2, reads EPEVTQTPSHQVTQMGQEVILRCVPISNHLYFYWYRQILGQKVEFLVSFYNNEISEKSEIFDDQFSVERPDGSNFTLKIRSTKLEDSAMYFCASRKVRGQGRPGGYTFGSGTRLTVV.

This rearrangement joins TRBV29-1 to TRBJ1-4, with TRBD1 matching over 7 bases. V shed 6 bases and J 4 bases; nucleotides not matched to a gene: 8. Germline V gene data show CDR1 as SQVTM and CDR2 as ANQGSEA. The CDR3 length is 14 residues. Here the CDR3 reads CSVARGTDNEKLFF. CDR3 sequence (DNA): TGCAGCGTCGCCCGCGGGACAGATAATGAAAAACTGTTTTTT.

This chain links TRBV28 with TRBJ1-1; 8 nucleotides line up with TRBD1. The CDR3 extends over 15 amino acids. Looked up from germline, CDR1 is MDHEN and CDR2 is SYDVKM. V was pared by 3 bases and J by 6 bases, with 9 bases of the junction left unmatched. CDR3 residues: CASSLYRGGDSEAFF. CDR3 coding DNA: TGTGCCAGCAGTTTGTACAGGGGGGGGGACTCTGAAGCTTTCTTT. The full variable domain, with the rest looked up from reference TRBV28 and TRBJ1-1, is DVKVTQSSRYLVKRTGEKVFLECVQDMDHENMFWYRQDPGLGLRLIYFSYDVKMKEKGDIPEGYSVSREKKERFSLILESASTNQTSMYLCASSLYRGGDSEAFFGQGTRLTVV.

V and J are TRBV2 and TRBJ2-5; D unresolved. The CDR3 sequence is 14 residues long. The germline gives CDR1 SNHLY, CDR2 FYNNEI. The V gene lost 6 bases and the J gene lost 0 bases, with 11 bases spanning the gap. The CDR3 loop is CASSPGPYQETQYF. DNA for the CDR3: TGTGCCAGCAGCCCCGGGCCCTACCAAGAGACCCAGTACTTC.

The rearrangement uses TRBV7-2 and TRBJ1-1; TRBD1 matches at 7 bases. The CDR3 runs 15 residues. Germline loops: CDR1 SGHTA, CDR2 FQGNSA. V shed 10 bases, J shed 6 bases, and the junction held 17 bases outside the gene matches. The CDR3 loop is CATSRGGGSSPEAFF. CDR3 sequence (DNA): TGTGCCACCTCACGAGGGGGCGGTTCGTCCCCTGAAGCTTTCTTT.

The rearrangement uses TRBV4-3 and TRBJ1-2; D ambiguous. The ends were cut back, 3 bases at V and 8 bases at J, with 16 bases in the middle. Germline CDR1 reads LGHNA; CDR2 reads YSLEER. The CDR3 runs to 14 residues. CDR3 nucleotide sequence: TGCGCCAGCAGCCACGGGATCCCCCCTCCAGGCTACACCTTC. This translates into CASSHGIPPPGYTF.

The chain combines TRBV6-1 with TRBJ2-7, with D hard to call. The germline gives CDR1 MNHNS, CDR2 SASEGT. This CDR3 has 13 residues. The V and J ends lost 2 bases and 2 bases respectively, with 7 bases between them. The CDR3 sequence: CASSERSPYEQYF. The CDR3 DNA reads as TGTGCCAGCAGTGAACGGTCACCCTACGAGCAGTACTTC.

The chain recombines TRBV29-1 with TRBJ1-1; TRBD1 might be the D (5 bases). CDR1 and CDR2 (germline): SQVTM, ANQGSEA. The CDR3 runs 12 residues. Trimming took 5 bases from V and 2 from J, leaving 9 bases between them. The CDR3 sequence: CSVPDINTEAFF. The CDR3 DNA is TGCAGCGTTCCGGACATCAACACTGAAGCTTTCTTT. The whole variable domain, remainder taken from reference TRBV29-1 and TRBJ1-1, is SAVISQKPSRDICQRGTSLTIQCQVDSQVTMMFWYRQQPGQSLTLIATANQGSEATYESGFVIDKFPISRPNLTFSTLTVSNMSPEDSSIYLCSVPDINTEAFFGQGTRLTVV.

The chain has TRBV19 and TRBJ1-1; D remains unclear. Germline V lookup: CDR1 LNHDA, CDR2 SQIVND (reference sequence). CDR3 length: 14 amino acids. The germline V and J ends were trimmed by 3 bases and 6 bases, with 14 bases remaining between them. The CDR3 DNA is TGTGCCAGTAGTATCCGGATCGGCGGGGCTGAAGCTTTCTTT. Translating gives CASSIRIGGAEAFF.

The chain is built from TRBV11-2 and TRBJ2-5, with 8 bases aligning to TRBD2. The CDR3 loop spans 15 amino acids. V lost 5 bases to trimming and J lost 5 bases; unmatched junction nucleotides: 10. Germline loops: CDR1 SGHAT, CDR2 FQNNGV. The CDR3 here is CASSRLGGAVETQYF. The CDR3 nucleotides read TGTGCCAGCAGCCGGCTCGGGGGGGCCGTCGAGACCCAGTACTTC.

The chain uses TRBV4-2 and TRBJ1-5; no definite D call. The CDR3 is 14 residues long. Germline lookup yields CDR1 LGHNA and CDR2 YNFKEQ. V lost 3 bases to trimming and J lost 4 bases, with 10 bases between them. The CDR3 here is CASSQRWQNQPQHF. CDR3 DNA: TGTGCCAGCAGCCAGCGTTGGCAGAATCAGCCCCAGCATTTT.

V and J are TRBV9 and TRBJ2-1; possibly TRBD2 for D (5 bases). The V gene's germline CDR1 is SGDLS and CDR2 YYNGEE. Deletions cut 2 bases from V and 0 bases from J, with 6 bases between. This CDR3 contains 14 residues. In DNA form, the CDR3 reads TGTGCCAGCAGCGTCGGGGACTCCTACAATGAGCAGTTCTTC. Translating it yields CASSVGDSYNEQFF.

This chain joins TRBV4-1 and TRBJ2-2, with D possibly called TRBD1 or TRBD2 (6 bases each). The V end lost 1 base, the J end lost 5 bases, and 11 bases lay between the germline ends. Germline V gives CDR1 MGHRA, CDR2 YSYEKL. The CDR3 runs to 15 residues. In nucleotides, the CDR3 is TGCGCCAGCAGCCAAGTCGGGGGCCTTACCGGGGAGCTGTTTTTT. It specifies CASSQVGGLTGELFF.

The chain is built from TRBV27 and TRBJ1-2, with 8 bases aligning to TRBD1. This CDR3 comprises 14 residues. J was trimmed by 2 bases and V by 5 bases; bases with no gene match: 4. Germline CDR1 and CDR2: MNHEY and SMNVEV (reference sequence). CDR3: CASSVRQGNYGYTF. CDR3 in DNA: TGTGCCAGCAGTGTAAGACAGGGGAACTATGGCTACACCTTC.

J is TRBJ1-5 and V is TRBV19; no clear D gene. V gave up 5 bases and J gave up 4 bases, with 9 bases separating them. The CDR3 consists of 13 residues. Looked up from germline, CDR1 is LNHDA and CDR2 is SQIVND (reference sequence). CDR3 nucleotides: TGTGCCAGTAGTCCTGGGTTGAATCAGCCCCAGCATTTT. Translation: CASSPGLNQPQHF.

The rearrangement links TRBV6-5 to TRBJ1-5; no clear D. This CDR3 comprises 15 residues. Germline CDR1 reads MNHEY; CDR2 reads SVGAGI. With 6 bases removed from V and 0 bases from J, the gap between germline ends came to 12 bases. Here the CDR3 DNA reads TGTGCCAGCAGCCCCCTCGGATATAGCAATCAGCCCCAGCATTTT. Residues: CASSPLGYSNQPQHF.

This chain uses TRBV3-1 (or the pseudogene TRBV3-2) with TRBJ2-3; 16 nucleotides match TRBD2. The CDR3 extends over 17 amino acids. Germline CDR1 reads LGHDT; CDR2 reads YNNKEL (reference sequence). The V segment lost 4 bases and the J segment 6 bases; nucleotides outside the gene matches: 7. Here the CDR3 reads CASSRAGTSGGVDTQYF. CDR3 DNA sequence: TGTGCCAGCAGCCGTGCCGGGACTAGCGGGGGGGTTGATACGCAGTATTTT.

The V and J genes are TRBV5-1 and TRBJ1-1, with D possibly TRBD1 on 6 matching bases. Germline V gives CDR1 SGHRS, CDR2 YFSETQ. V lost 6 bases and J 0 bases, leaving 12 bases between the germline ends. CDR3 length equals 14 residues. The CDR3 DNA is TGCGCCAGCACCAAGGACAGAATGAACACTGAAGCTTTCTTT. Its protein is CASTKDRMNTEAFF.

The chain links TRBV6-5 to TRBJ1-2; perhaps TRBD1 as D (6 bases). The germline V gene has CDR1 MNHEY and CDR2 SVGAGI. CDR3 length: 14 amino acids. Trimming removed 6 bases at V and 8 bases at J, with 19 bases between. CDR3 in amino acids: CASRIRGGADGYTF. The CDR3 coding sequence is TGTGCCAGCAGAATTCGGGGGGGGGCGGACGGCTACACCTTC.

The genes are TRBV9 and TRBJ1-6; 11 bases are shared with TRBD1. Trimming removed 3 bases from V and 7 bases from J; junction bases left unmatched: 9. Germline loops: CDR1 SGDLS, CDR2 YYNGEE. The CDR3 contains 17 residues. CDR3 region: CASSAFSGTGGNSPLHF. The CDR3 nucleotides are TGTGCCAGCAGCGCCTTTTCCGGGACAGGGGGGAATTCACCCCTCCACTTT.

The V gene is TRBV12-3 or TRBV12-4, the J gene TRBJ1-5; D ambiguous. This CDR3 region has 13 residues. The V and J ends lost 6 bases and 5 bases respectively, with 11 bases between them. CDR3 DNA sequence: TGTGCCAGCAGCTGGGGAAGAGATCAGCCCCAGCATTTT. Translation: CASSWGRDQPQHF.

The gene calls are TRBV27 and TRBJ1-2; TRBD1 matches at 11 bases. Germline CDR1 and CDR2: MNHEY and SMNVEV (reference sequence). V lost 5 bases and J lost 0; bases outside the gene matches: 8. CDR3 size: 17 residues. CDR3 sequence (DNA): TGTGCCAGCAGTCAAAGGACAGGGGGCGCCTCTAACTATGGCTACACCTTC. Translated, it gives CASSQRTGGASNYGYTF.

The chain joins TRBV4-1 to TRBJ2-1, with 7 nucleotides matching TRBD2. The length of the CDR3 is 15 residues. The J segment lost 6 bases and the V segment lost 0 bases, leaving 5 bases of the junction unmatched. CDR1 and CDR2 (germline): MGHRA, YSYEKL. In nucleotides, the CDR3 is TGCGCCAGCAGCCAAGATAGGGGCGGGGGCAATGAGCAGTTCTTC. This encodes CASSQDRGGGNEQFF.